The next 23 T cell receptor beta chains were all read from a single sample in a study of spatial heterogeneity in lung cancer. As to time point: sample taken at primary tumor resection. From the 5' RACE reads, TCRdb called clonotypes with MiXCR, one entry per CDR3 protein. Of 4,200 or so distinct CDR3 sequences in the sample, 8.8% were seen once. Sequencing was performed on normal lung tissue next to the tumor, taken at surgery. The source is a female donor with early-stage non-small cell lung cancer.

This clonotype was recorded many times. The chain joins TRBV7-9 to TRBJ1-5; the match to TRBD1 covers 7 bases. The CDR3 spans 14 residues. Germline CDR1 SEHNR, CDR2 FQNEAQ (reference sequence). V was clipped by 5 bases and J by 5 bases; unmatched bases: 6. CDR3 amino acids: CASSQGQSDQPQHF. As DNA, the CDR3 is TGTGCCAGCAGCCAGGGACAGTCGGATCAGCCCCAGCATTTT.

The sample holds many counts of this clonotype. The V call is TRBV12-3 or TRBV12-4, the J call TRBJ1-2, with 9 bases fitting TRBD1. V was clipped by 3 bases and J by 7 bases; unmatched bases: 9. CDR3 size: 15 residues. Written as DNA, the CDR3 is TGTGCCAGCAGTTTGGGACTCGGGACAGGGCTTGGCTACACCTTC. It yields the protein CASSLGLGTGLGYTF.

This clonotype has just one count. The chain couples TRBV10-3 to TRBJ2-5; 15 nucleotides match TRBD2. CDR1 is ENHRY, CDR2 SYGVKD, per germline. CDR3 length: 19 amino acids. The trim removed 0 bases at V and 3 bases at J, leaving 8 bases unmatched. CDR3 amino acids: CAISESPGLAGGRKETQYF. The CDR3 bases are TGTGCCATCAGTGAGTCTCCGGGACTAGCGGGGGGTCGAAAAGAGACCCAGTACTTC.

This clonotype ranks as medium-sized. The chain is built from TRBV29-1 and TRBJ1-2; TRBD1 is a possible D gene (5 bases). Germline V gene data show CDR1 as SQVTM and CDR2 as ANQGSEA. Trimming pared 4 bases from V and 8 bases from J, leaving 17 bases between. The CDR3 is 13 amino acids. The CDR3 region is CSVGSGGEGGYTF. CDR3 DNA: TGCAGCGTTGGGTCAGGAGGGGAGGGAGGCTACACCTTC.

In this sample, this clonotype turned up many times. This chain joins TRBV6-6 and TRBJ2-7; no firm D call. In germline, CDR1 is MNHNY, CDR2 SVGAGI (reference sequence). The CDR3 is 11 amino acids. Trimming shortened V by 2 bases and J by 5 bases, and 4 bases separated the two germline ends. CDR3 coding DNA: TGTGCCAGCAGTTACGCCGACGAGCAGTACTTC. It specifies CASSYADEQYF.

Relative to its sample, this clonotype is medium-sized. The rearrangement joins TRBV30 to TRBJ2-7, with unresolved D. V shed 1 base and J shed 2 bases, with 3 bases lying between them. Germline V CDR1 and CDR2: GTSNPN, SVGIG (reference sequence). The CDR3 has 11 residues. The CDR3 nucleotides are TGTGCCTGGAGTGCCACCTACGAGCAGTACTTC. Translating it yields CAWSATYEQYF.

This clonotype is medium-sized. This chain connects TRBV30 to TRBJ2-1, with TRBD1 matching over 10 bases. The CDR3 runs 13 residues. Germline-derived CDR1 and CDR2 are GTSNPN and SVGIG (reference sequence). The junction had 3 bases not matched to a gene; V was cut back by 1 base and J by 9 bases. The CDR3 loop reads CAWSGQGAIEQFF. CDR3 sequence (DNA): TGTGCCTGGAGTGGACAGGGGGCGATTGAGCAGTTCTTC.

By sample share, this clonotype is medium-sized. The CDR3: CASSWEPPGQVLTEAFF. The CDR3 bases are TGTGCCAGCAGTTGGGAACCTCCGGGACAGGTATTGACTGAAGCTTTCTTT. This chain uses TRBV6-5 with TRBJ1-1, with TRBD1 matching 8 bases. This CDR3 spans 17 amino acids. The junction had 15 bases not matched to a gene; V was cut back by 4 bases and J by 5 bases. CDR1 and CDR2 (germline): MNHEY, SVGAGI.

This clonotype was counted at least ten times. This chain uses TRBV27 with TRBJ1-2, with D tentatively TRBD1 (5 bases). The CDR3 is made up of 15 amino acids. Trimming took off 0 bases at V and 6 bases at J, with 14 bases between the two ends. Germline values: CDR1 MNHEY, CDR2 SMNVEV (reference sequence). This chain's CDR3 is CASSLSGPFSDGYTF. As DNA, the CDR3 is TGTGCCAGCAGTTTATCGGGACCTTTTAGCGATGGCTACACCTTC.

This clonotype was detected ten times or more. The V gene is TRBV18, the J gene TRBJ2-2; D is unresolved. The CDR3 has 16 residues. Germline loops: CDR1 KGHSH, CDR2 LQKENI. The germline V and J ends were trimmed by 4 bases and 4 bases, with 16 bases remaining between them. As DNA, the CDR3 is TGTGCCAGCTCACGTTCGTCCGAGACTGGCACCGGGGAGCTGTTTTTT. It codes for CASSRSSETGTGELFF.

By proportion, this clonotype is medium-sized. This chain uses TRBV6-5 with TRBJ1-6, with D hard to call. The V end was cut by 6 bases, the J end by 4 bases, with 10 bases between. Germline V gene sequence: CDR1 MNHEY, CDR2 SVGAGI. The CDR3 is 14 amino acids. CDR3 coding DNA: TGTGCCAGCAGCCGACGGTTTTATAATTCACCCCTCCACTTT. Translating it yields CASSRRFYNSPLHF.

The chain joins TRBV13 to TRBJ2-6; D uncertain. Deletions cut 5 bases from V and 0 bases from J, with 11 bases between. Germline assignment: CDR1 PRHDT and CDR2 FYEKMQ (reference sequence). The CDR3 runs to 16 residues. CDR3 amino acids: CASSTDGRSGANVLTF. For the CDR3, the DNA is TGTGCCAGCAGCACGGACGGGCGCTCTGGGGCCAACGTCCTGACTTTC.

By sample fraction, this clonotype is medium-sized. V and J are TRBV6-1 and TRBJ2-1; the D is unclear. CDR1 is MNHNS, CDR2 SASEGT, per germline. Trimming left V 2 bases short and J 3 bases short, with 11 bases between. CDR3 length: 15 amino acids. CDR3 protein: CASSESPSVYNEQFF. The CDR3 DNA sequence: TGTGCCAGCAGTGAAAGTCCCTCCGTCTACAATGAGCAGTTCTTC.

This clonotype was detected ten times or more. This chain uses TRBV6-5 with TRBJ1-1, with no clear D. Germline V gene lookup returns CDR1 MNHEY and CDR2 SVGAGI. This CDR3 has 17 residues. V lost 0 bases and J 3 bases, leaving 17 bases between the germline ends. The CDR3 region has the DNA TGTGCCAGCAGTTACTCGATCCCGGGAGGAGTCTACACTGAAGCTTTCTTT. The encoded protein is CASSYSIPGGVYTEAFF.

This clonotype has at least ten counts. The CDR3 loop reads CASSQLGVETQYF. The CDR3, as DNA: TGTGCCAGCAGCCAACTGGGGGTGGAGACCCAGTACTTC. This rearrangement joins TRBV7-2 to TRBJ2-5, with D perhaps matching TRBD1 or TRBD2 (5 bases each). V lost 5 bases to trimming and J lost 5 bases, with 12 bases between them. From germline, CDR1 is SGHTA and CDR2 FQGNSA. The CDR3 extends over 13 amino acids.

The chain is built from TRBV2 and TRBJ1-1; TRBD1 matches at 7 bases. The J segment lost 5 bases and the V segment lost 6 bases, leaving 3 bases of the junction unmatched. CDR1 SNHLY and CDR2 FYNNEI come from the germline V gene. This CDR3 is 12 amino acids long. Here the CDR3 reads CASSRGVTEAFF. CDR3 sequence (DNA): TGTGCCAGCAGCAGGGGGGTGACTGAAGCTTTCTTT.

This clonotype ranks as medium-sized (0.01 to 0.1%). The chain employs TRBV4-3 and TRBJ1-2; TRBD1 agrees at 9 bases. The CDR3 length is 21 residues. Germline CDR1 reads LGHNA; CDR2 reads YSLEER. With 4 bases clipped from V and 4 bases from J, the junction kept 25 bases outside the gene matches. The CDR3 is CASSPNHGGGQGSPRGYGYTF. The CDR3 coding sequence is TGCGCCAGCAGCCCGAACCACGGGGGGGGACAGGGTTCCCCGCGCGGCTATGGCTACACCTTC.

A note on this clonotype: Since a much larger clone is just one base distant, this may be a read error. V gene TRBV20-1 combines with J gene TRBJ1-5; D perhaps matches TRBD1 (6 bases). The CDR3 length is 15 residues. The germline CDR1 and CDR2 sequences are DFQATT and SNEGSKA (reference sequence). CDR3: CSAAWGGGANQLQHF. The CDR3 DNA is TGCAGTGCTGCTTGGGGGGGCGGTGCCAATCAGCTCCAGCATTTT.

This clonotype counts as medium-sized. The chain links TRBV6-5 to TRBJ2-6; D possibly corresponds to TRBD2 (6 bases). The CDR3 runs 17 residues. Trimming pared 5 bases from V and 2 bases from J, leaving 16 bases between. CDR1 and CDR2 (germline): MNHEY, SVGAGI. CDR3 in DNA: TGTGCCAGCAGTGCAGGACTAACATATACTGGGGCCAACGTCCTGACTTTC. This translates into CASSAGLTYTGANVLTF.

This clonotype is deemed medium-sized (0.01 to 0.1%). This chain uses TRBV20-1 with TRBJ2-3, with D perhaps TRBD1 (5 bases). Trimming removed 3 bases at V and 3 bases at J, with 16 bases between. The CDR3 contains 15 residues. Per germline, CDR1 DFQATT and CDR2 SNEGSKA (reference sequence). CDR3 protein: CSASGAIMGTDTQYF. The CDR3 coding sequence is TGCAGTGCTAGTGGGGCCATCATGGGGACAGATACGCAGTATTTT.

This clonotype is termed medium-sized (0.01 to 0.1%). The V gene is TRBV5-1, the J gene TRBJ2-4; perhaps TRBD2 as D (5 bases). The CDR3 runs 16 residues. Germline assignment: CDR1 SGHRS and CDR2 YFSETQ. With 3 bases removed from V and 0 bases from J, the gap between germline ends came to 13 bases. CDR3 residues: CASSSFAAGAKNIQYF. The CDR3 bases are TGCGCCAGCAGCTCTTTTGCGGCGGGAGCCAAAAACATTCAGTACTTC.

This clonotype is judged medium-sized. The chain couples TRBV6-2 or TRBV6-3 to TRBJ2-2; 9 nucleotides match TRBD2. V was pared by 5 bases and J by 5 bases, with 6 bases of the junction left unmatched. The germline gives CDR1 MNHEY, CDR2 SVGEGT. This CDR3 region has 15 residues. DNA for the CDR3: TGTGCCAGCAGTGGACGACTAGCGGAGACCGGGGAGCTGTTTTTT. Protein: CASSGRLAETGELFF.

This chain joins TRBV6-4 and TRBJ2-1; possibly TRBD1 or TRBD2 for D (5 bases each). This CDR3 has 17 amino acids. Trimming left V 0 bases short and J 5 bases short, with 17 bases between. In germline, CDR1 is MRHNA, CDR2 SNTAGT. DNA for the CDR3: TGTGCCAGCAGTGACTCGAGGGGCTTGGGAGCTGACAATGAGCAGTTCTTC. Protein: CASSDSRGLGADNEQFF.